This T cell receptor beta chain came from a study of cytomegalovirus exposure and HLA in healthy donors. Germline V gives CDR1 SGHTA, CDR2 FQGNSA. The CDR3 runs 17 residues. The J segment lost 6 bases and the V segment lost 4 bases, leaving 14 bases of the junction unmatched. With 60 Vbeta and 13 Jbeta primers, the PCR was carried out. Repertoires were generated with immunoSEQ multiplex PCR, while TCRdb's copy carries only in-frame clones and drops some. The repertoire holds more than 70,000 clones, with around four fifths as singletons. V gene TRBV7-2 combines with J gene TRBJ2-7; 11 nucleotides align to TRBD1. The source is a boy younger than 18 in good health and CMV-seronegative. Sequencing input: PBMCs. This chain's CDR3 is CASSSLGARDRGVEQYF. CDR3 nucleotide sequence: TGTGCCAGCAGCTCCCTTGGGGCCCGGGACAGGGGGGTCGAGCAGTACTTC.